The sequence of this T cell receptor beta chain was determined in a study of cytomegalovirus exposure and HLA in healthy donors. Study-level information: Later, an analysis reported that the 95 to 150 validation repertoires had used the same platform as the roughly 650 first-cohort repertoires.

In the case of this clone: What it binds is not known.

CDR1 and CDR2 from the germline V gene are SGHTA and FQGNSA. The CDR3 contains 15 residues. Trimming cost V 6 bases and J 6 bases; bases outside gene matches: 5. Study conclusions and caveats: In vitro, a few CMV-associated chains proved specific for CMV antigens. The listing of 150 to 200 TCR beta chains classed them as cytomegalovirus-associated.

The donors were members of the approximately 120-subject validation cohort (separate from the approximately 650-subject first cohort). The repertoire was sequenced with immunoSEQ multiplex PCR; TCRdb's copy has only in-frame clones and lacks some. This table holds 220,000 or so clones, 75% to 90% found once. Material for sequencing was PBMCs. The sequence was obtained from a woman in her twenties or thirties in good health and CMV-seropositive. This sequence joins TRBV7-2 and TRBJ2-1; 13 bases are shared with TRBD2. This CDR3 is CASRKGLAGANEQFF. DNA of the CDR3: TGTGCCAGCAGGAAAGGACTAGCGGGAGCCAATGAGCAGTTCTTC.